This T cell receptor (beta chain) derives from a study of naive and memory T cell subsets. This clonotype was observed a handful of times. Its antigen is undetermined. Two oligonucleotides, mixed equimolar, formed the beta constant-region primer covering TRBC1 and TRBC2. Four rounds of PCR amplified the ligated cDNA using nested alpha and beta constant-region primers plus SP2. MiXCR, applied by TCRdb to the UMI-ligation and nested PCR reads, yields one record per CDR3 protein. Of under 4,500 distinct CDR3 sequences detected, around 5.2% appear once; the ten largest clones hold approximately 24%. Study results and limitations: There was no ground truth to check naive and memory subset results. Over 85% of naive TCR sequences appeared only once, unlike memory subsets.

The ends lost 2 bases at V and 0 bases at J; junction bases unmatched: 9. The CDR3 runs 16 residues. The germline V gene encodes CDR1 GTSNPN and CDR2 SVGIG (reference sequence). The source material was effector memory CD8+ T cells from blood. Subset indicated: effector memory, CD45RA- CD27-. This TCR was sampled from a human donor in good health. The chain recombines TRBV30 with TRBJ1-1; 7 bases match TRBD1. Here the CDR3 reads CAWSLYGTVMNTEAFF. The CDR3 nucleotides are TGTGCCTGGAGTTTATACGGGACAGTCATGAACACTGAAGCTTTCTTT. The full variable domain, its missing parts supplied by reference TRBV30 and TRBJ1-1, is SQTIHQWPATLVQPVGSPLSLECTVEGTSNPNLYWYRQAAGRGLQLLFYSVGIGQISSEVPQNLSASRPQDRQFILSSKKLLLSDSGFYLCAWSLYGTVMNTEAFFGQGTRLTVV.